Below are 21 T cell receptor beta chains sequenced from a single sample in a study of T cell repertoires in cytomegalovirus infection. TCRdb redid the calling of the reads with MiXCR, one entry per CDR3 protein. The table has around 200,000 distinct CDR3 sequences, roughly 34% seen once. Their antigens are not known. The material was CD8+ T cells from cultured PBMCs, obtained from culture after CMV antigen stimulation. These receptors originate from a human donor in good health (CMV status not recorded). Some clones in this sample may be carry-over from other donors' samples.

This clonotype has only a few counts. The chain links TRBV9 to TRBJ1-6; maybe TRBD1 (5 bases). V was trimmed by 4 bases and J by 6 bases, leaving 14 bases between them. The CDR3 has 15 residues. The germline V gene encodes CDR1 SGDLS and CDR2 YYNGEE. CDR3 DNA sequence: TGTGCCAGCAGCCCCGGGCAGGGAGGTAATTCACCCCTCCACTTT. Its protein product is CASSPGQGGNSPLHF. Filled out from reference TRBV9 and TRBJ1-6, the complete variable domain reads DSGVTQTPKHLITATGQRVTLRCSPRSGDLSVYWYQQSLDQGLQFLIQYYNGEERAKGNILERFSAQQFPDLHSELNLSSLELGDSALYFCASSPGQGGNSPLHFGNGTRLTVT.

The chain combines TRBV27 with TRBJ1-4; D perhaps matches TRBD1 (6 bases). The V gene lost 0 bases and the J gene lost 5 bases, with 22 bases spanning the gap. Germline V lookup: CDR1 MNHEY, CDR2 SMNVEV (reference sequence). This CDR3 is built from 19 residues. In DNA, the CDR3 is TGTGCCAGCAGTTTATCGGCGGGGGCTGCGAGGGAGGCCAATGAAAAACTGTTTTTT. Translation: CASSLSAGAAREANEKLFF. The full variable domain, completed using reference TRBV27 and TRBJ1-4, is EAQVTQNPRYLITVTGKKLTVTCSQNMNHEYMSWYRQDPGLGLRQIYYSMNVEVTDKGDVPEGYKVSRKEKRNFPLILESPSPNQTSLYFCASSLSAGAAREANEKLFFGSGTQLSVL.

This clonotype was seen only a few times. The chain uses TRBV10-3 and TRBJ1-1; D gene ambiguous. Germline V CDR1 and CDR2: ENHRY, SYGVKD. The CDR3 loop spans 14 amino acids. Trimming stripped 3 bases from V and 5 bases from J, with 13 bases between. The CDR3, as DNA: TGTGCCATCAGTGAAAGAGAGGGTGAGACTGAAGCTTTCTTT. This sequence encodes CAISEREGETEAFF.

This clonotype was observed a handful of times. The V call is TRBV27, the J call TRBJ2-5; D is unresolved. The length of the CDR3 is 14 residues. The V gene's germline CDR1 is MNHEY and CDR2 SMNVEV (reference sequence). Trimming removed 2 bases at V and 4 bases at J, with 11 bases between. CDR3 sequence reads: CASSLRIRGETQYF. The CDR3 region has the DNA TGTGCCAGCAGTTTAAGGATAAGAGGAGAGACCCAGTACTTC.

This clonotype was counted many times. This CDR3 is CASSSPTDKTYEQYF. Written as DNA, the CDR3 is TGTGCCAGCAGCTCCCCCACGGACAAGACCTACGAGCAGTACTTC. The chain recombines TRBV7-2 with TRBJ2-7, with D perhaps TRBD1 (5 bases). The CDR3 contains 15 residues. Germline V gene lookup returns CDR1 SGHTA and CDR2 FQGNSA. V gave up 4 bases and J gave up 2 bases, with 15 bases separating them.

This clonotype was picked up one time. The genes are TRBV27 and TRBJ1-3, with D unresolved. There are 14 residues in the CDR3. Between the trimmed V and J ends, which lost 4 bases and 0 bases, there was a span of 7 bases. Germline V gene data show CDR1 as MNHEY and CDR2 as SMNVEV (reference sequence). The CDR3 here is CASSSTFSGNTIYF. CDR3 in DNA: TGTGCCAGCAGTTCGACCTTCTCTGGAAACACCATATATTTT.

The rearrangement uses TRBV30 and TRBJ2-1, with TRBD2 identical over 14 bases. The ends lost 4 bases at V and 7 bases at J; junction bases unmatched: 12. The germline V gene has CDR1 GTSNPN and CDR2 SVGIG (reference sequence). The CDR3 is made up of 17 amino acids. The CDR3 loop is CAWNPRLAGGVLNEQFF. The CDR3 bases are TGTGCCTGGAACCCTCGACTAGCGGGAGGGGTTTTGAATGAGCAGTTCTTC.

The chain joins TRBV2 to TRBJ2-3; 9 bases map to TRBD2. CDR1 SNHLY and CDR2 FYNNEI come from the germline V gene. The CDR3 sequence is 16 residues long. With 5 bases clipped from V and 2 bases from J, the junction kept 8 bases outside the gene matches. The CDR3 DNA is TGTGCCAGCAGTCAATCTAGCGGGGCGAACACAGATACGCAGTATTTT. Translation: CASSQSSGANTDTQYF.

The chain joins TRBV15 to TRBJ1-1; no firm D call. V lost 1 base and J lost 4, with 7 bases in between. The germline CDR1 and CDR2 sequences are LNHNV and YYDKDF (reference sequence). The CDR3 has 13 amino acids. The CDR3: CATSRVGITEAFF. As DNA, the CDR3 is TGTGCCACCAGCAGAGTTGGGATCACTGAAGCTTTCTTT.

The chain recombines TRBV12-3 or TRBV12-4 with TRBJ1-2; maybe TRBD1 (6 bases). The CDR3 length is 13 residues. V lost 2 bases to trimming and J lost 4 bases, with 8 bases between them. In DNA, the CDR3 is TGTGCCAGCAGTTTAAAAGGGGGCTATGGCTACACCTTC. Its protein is CASSLKGGYGYTF.

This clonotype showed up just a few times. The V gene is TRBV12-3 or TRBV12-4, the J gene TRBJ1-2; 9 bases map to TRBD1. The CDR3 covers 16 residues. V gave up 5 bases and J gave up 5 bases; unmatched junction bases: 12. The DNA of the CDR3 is TGTGCCAGCAGTCGGGACGGGACAGGGAATACTTATGGCTACACCTTC. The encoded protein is CASSRDGTGNTYGYTF.

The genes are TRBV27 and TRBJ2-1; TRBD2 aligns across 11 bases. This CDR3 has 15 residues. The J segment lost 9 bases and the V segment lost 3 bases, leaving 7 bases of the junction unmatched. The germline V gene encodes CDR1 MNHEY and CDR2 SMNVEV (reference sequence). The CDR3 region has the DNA TGTGCCAGCAGTTTTGGCCTAGCGGGAGGTGGTGAGCAGTTCTTC. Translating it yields CASSFGLAGGGEQFF.

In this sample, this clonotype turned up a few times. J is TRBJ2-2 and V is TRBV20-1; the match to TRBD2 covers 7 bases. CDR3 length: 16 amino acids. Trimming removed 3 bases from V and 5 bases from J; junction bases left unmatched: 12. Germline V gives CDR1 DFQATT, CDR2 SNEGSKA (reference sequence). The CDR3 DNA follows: TGCAGTGCTAGGGTCCTTGCGGGAGTGGGAACCGGGGAGCTGTTTTTT. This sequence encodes CSARVLAGVGTGELFF.

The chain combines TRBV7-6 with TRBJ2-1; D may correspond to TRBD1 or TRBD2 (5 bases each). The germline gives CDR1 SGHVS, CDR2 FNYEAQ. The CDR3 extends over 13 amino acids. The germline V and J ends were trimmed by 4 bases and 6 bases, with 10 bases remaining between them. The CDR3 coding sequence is TGTGCCAGCAGCTACCGGGACGGCAATGAGCAGTTCTTC. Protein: CASSYRDGNEQFF.

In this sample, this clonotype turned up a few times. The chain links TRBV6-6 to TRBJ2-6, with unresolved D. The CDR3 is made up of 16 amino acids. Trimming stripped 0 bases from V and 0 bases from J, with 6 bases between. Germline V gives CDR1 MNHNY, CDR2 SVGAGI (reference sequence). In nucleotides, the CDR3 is TGTGCCAGCAGTTACTCCCGCTCCTCTGGGGCCAACGTCCTGACTTTC. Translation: CASSYSRSSGANVLTF.

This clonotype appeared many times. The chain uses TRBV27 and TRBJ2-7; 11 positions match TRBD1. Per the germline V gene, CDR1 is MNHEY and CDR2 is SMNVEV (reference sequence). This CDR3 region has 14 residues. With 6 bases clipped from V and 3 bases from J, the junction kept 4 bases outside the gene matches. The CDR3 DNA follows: TGTGCCAGCAGCTCCGGGACAGGGGGCTACGAGCAGTACTTC. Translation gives CASSSGTGGYEQYF.

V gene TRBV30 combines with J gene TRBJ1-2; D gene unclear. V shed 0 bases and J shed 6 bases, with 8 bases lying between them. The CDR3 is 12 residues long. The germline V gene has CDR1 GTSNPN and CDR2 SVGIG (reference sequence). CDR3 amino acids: CAWSVRSNGYTF. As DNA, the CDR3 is TGTGCCTGGAGTGTACGTTCCAATGGCTACACCTTC.

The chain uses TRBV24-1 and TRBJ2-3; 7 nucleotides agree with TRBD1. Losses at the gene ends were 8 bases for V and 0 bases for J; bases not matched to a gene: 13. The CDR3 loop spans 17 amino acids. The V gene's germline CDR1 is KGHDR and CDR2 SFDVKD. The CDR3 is CATTRPTGLRSTDTQYF. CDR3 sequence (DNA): TGTGCCACCACGCGCCCGACAGGGTTAAGAAGCACAGATACGCAGTATTTT.

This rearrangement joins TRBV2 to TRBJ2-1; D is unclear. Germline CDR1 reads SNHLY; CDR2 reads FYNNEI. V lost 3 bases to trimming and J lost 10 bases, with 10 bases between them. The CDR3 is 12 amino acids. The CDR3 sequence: CASSDRIREQFF. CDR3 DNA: TGTGCCAGCAGTGATCGCATCCGAGAGCAGTTCTTC. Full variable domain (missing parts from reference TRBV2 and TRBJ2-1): EPEVTQTPSHQVTQMGQEVILRCVPISNHLYFYWYRQILGQKVEFLVSFYNNEISEKSEIFDDQFSVERPDGSNFTLKIRSTKLEDSAMYFCASSDRIREQFFGPGTRLTVL.

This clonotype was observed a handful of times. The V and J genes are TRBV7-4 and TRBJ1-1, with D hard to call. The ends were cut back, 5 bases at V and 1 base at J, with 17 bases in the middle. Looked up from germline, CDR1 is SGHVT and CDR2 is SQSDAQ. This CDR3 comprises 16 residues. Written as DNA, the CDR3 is TGTGCCAGCAGCCGGCCCAACAAGCGTGAGAACACTGAAGCTTTCTTT. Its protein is CASSRPNKRENTEAFF.

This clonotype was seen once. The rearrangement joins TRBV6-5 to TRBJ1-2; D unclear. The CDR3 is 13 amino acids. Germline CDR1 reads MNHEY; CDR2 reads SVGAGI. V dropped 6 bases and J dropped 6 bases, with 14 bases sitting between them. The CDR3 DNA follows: TGTGCCAGCAGCCTGGACTTTTTGGATGGCTACACCTTC. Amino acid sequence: CASSLDFLDGYTF.